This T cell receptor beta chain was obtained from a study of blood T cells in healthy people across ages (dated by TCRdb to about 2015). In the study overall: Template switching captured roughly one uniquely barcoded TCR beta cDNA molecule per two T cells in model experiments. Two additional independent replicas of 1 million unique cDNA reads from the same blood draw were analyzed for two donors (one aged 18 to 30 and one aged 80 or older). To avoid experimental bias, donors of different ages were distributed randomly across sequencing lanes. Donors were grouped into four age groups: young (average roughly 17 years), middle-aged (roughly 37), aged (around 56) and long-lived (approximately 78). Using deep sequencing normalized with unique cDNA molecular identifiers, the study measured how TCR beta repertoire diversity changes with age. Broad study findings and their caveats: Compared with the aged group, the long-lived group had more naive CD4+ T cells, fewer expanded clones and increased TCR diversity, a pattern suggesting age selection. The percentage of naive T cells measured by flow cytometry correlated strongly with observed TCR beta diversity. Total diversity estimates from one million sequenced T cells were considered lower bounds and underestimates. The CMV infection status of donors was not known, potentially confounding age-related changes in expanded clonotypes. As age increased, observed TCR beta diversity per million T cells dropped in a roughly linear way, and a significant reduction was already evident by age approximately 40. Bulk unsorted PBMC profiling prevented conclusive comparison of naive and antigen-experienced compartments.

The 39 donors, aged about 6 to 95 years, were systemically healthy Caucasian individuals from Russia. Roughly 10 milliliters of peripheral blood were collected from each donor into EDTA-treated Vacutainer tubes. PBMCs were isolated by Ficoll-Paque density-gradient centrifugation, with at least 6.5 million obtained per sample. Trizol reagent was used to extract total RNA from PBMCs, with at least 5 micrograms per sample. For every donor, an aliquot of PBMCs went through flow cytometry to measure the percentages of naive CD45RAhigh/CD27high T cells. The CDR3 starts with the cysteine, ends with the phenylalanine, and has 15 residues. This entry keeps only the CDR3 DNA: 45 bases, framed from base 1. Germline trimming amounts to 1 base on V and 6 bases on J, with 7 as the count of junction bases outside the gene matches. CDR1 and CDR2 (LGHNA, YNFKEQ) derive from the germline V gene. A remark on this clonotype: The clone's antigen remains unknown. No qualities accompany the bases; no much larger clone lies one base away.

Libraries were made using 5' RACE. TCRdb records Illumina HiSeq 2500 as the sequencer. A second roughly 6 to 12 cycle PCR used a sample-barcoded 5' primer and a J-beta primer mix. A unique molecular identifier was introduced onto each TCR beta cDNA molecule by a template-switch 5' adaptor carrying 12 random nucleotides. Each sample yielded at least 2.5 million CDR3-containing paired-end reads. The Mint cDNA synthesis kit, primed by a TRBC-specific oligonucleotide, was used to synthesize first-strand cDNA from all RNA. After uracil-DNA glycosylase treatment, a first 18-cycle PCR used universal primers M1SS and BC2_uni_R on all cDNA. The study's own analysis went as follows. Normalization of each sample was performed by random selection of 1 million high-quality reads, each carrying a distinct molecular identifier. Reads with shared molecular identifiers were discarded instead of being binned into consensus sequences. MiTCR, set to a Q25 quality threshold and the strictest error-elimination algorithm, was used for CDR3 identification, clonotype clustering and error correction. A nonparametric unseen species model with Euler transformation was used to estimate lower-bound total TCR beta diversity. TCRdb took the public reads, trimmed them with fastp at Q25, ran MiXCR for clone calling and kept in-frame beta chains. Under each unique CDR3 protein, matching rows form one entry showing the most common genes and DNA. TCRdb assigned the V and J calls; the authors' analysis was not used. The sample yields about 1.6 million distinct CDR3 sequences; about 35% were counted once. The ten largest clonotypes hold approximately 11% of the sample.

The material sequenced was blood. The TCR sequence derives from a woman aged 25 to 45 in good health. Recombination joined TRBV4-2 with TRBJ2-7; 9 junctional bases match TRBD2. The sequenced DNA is TGTGCCAGCAGCCAAGGGACTAGCGAGTTGGGCGAGCAGTACTTC. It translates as CASSQGTSELGEQYF.